The 18 T cell receptor beta chains reported below all come from one sample, sequenced in a study of beta chain features in type 1 diabetes. Expressed TCRB transcripts got sequenced, as all isolated RNA was reverse transcribed. The assay was immunoSEQ multiplex PCR, and TCRdb's table has in-frame clones only and misses some. Of roughly 180,000 clones in the sample, less than 9.5% were seen once. Their antigens remain unidentified. Study observations and caveats: TCRB CDR3s from Type 1 diabetes patients were moderately but significantly shorter in all four CD4+ subsets.

Sequencing used central memory CD4+ T cells from blood. The receptors shown here come from a woman aged 40-49 years with type 1 diabetes.

This clone appeared a few times. This chain joins TRBV5-1 and TRBJ2-7; 9 bases align to TRBD1. Germline CDR1 reads SGHRS; CDR2 reads YFSETQ. The V gene end was trimmed by 0 bases and the J gene end by 5 bases; junction bases not matched to a gene: 9. This CDR3 is built from 16 residues. The CDR3, as DNA: TGCGCCAGCAGCTTGGAAACCGGGACAGGGCGGAACGAGCAGTACTTC. Protein: CASSLETGTGRNEQYF.

This chain connects TRBV7-3 to TRBJ1-1, with 7 nucleotides matching TRBD1. V trimming: 2 bases; J trimming: 3 bases; junction bases outside the gene matches: 0. The CDR3 is 13 residues long. Germline V CDR1 and CDR2: SGHTA, FQGTGA. CDR3 protein: CASSLQGDTEAFF. The DNA for the CDR3 is TGTGCCAGCAGCTTACAGGGGGACACTGAAGCTTTCTTT.

The V call is TRBV19, the J call TRBJ2-5, with D perhaps TRBD1 (7 bases). The CDR3 is made up of 14 amino acids. Germline CDR1 reads LNHDA; CDR2 reads SQIVND (reference sequence). Trimming took off 4 bases at V and 1 base at J, with 10 bases between the two ends. The CDR3 nucleotides are TGTGCCAGTAGTAGGGGGGACAGCCAAGAGACCCAGTACTTC. Encoded protein: CASSRGDSQETQYF.

This clone occurred many times. The sample contains more than one DNA sequence encoding this CDR3. The chain links TRBV5-1 to TRBJ2-1; 11 nucleotides align to TRBD2. Unmatched junction bases numbered 4, after V lost 1 base and J lost 7 bases. CDR1 SGHRS and CDR2 YFSETQ come from the germline V gene. The CDR3 runs 15 residues. The CDR3 protein is CASSLTSGRENEQFF. DNA of the CDR3: TGCGCCAGCAGCTTGACTAGCGGGAGAGAGAATGAGCAGTTCTTC.

This clone was recorded a few times. The chain links TRBV28 to TRBJ2-6; 7 bases agree with TRBD1. After removal of 6 bases from V and 2 bases from J, the junction contained 4 bases not matched to a gene. Germline assignment: CDR1 MDHEN and CDR2 SYDVKM. The CDR3 extends over 15 amino acids. Here the CDR3 reads CASRSGTAGANVLTF. The CDR3 DNA sequence: TGTGCCAGCAGGTCCGGGACAGCTGGGGCCAACGTCCTGACTTTC.

The chain recombines TRBV13 with TRBJ1-1; 8 nucleotides agree with TRBD1. The CDR3 covers 15 residues. After removal of 5 bases from V and 0 bases from J, the junction contained 5 bases not matched to a gene. CDR1 is PRHDT, CDR2 FYEKMQ, per germline (reference sequence). CDR3 coding DNA: TGTGCCAGCAGCGGTCAGGGGGCTGTGAACACTGAAGCTTTCTTT. It encodes CASSGQGAVNTEAFF.

This clone was detected a few times. The gene calls are TRBV5-4 and TRBJ2-5; D possibly corresponds to TRBD2 (7 bases). The V end lost 6 bases, the J end lost 5 bases, and 14 bases lay between the germline ends. CDR1 and CDR2 from the germline V gene are SGHNT and YYREEE (reference sequence). CDR3 length equals 13 residues. In DNA form, the CDR3 reads TGTGCCAGCAAGCGCGGGGGCGGCGAGACCCAGTACTTC. Translating gives CASKRGGGETQYF.

In its sample, this clone was seen a few times. The chain recombines TRBV27 with TRBJ1-2, with D possibly matching TRBD1 (5 bases). This CDR3 region has 13 residues. Germline assignment: CDR1 MNHEY and CDR2 SMNVEV (reference sequence). V dropped 5 bases and J dropped 8 bases, with 15 bases sitting between them. CDR3 bases: TGTGCCAGCAGTACCCAGCAGGGTGAAGGCTACACCTTC. Amino acids: CASSTQQGEGYTF.

The table lists this clone with a few counts. The chain is built from TRBV28 and TRBJ1-1; no clear D gene. Trimming pared 6 bases from V and 0 bases from J, leaving 8 bases between. The germline V gene has CDR1 MDHEN and CDR2 SYDVKM. This CDR3 region has 13 residues. CDR3 nucleotide sequence: TGTGCCAGCAGAACGGGTTTGAACACTGAAGCTTTCTTT. Translating it yields CASRTGLNTEAFF.

This clone was counted only a few times. The gene calls are TRBV6-5 and TRBJ2-5; TRBD1 matches 9 bases. The CDR3 consists of 15 residues. Germline V gives CDR1 MNHEY, CDR2 SVGAGI. Trimming at V came to 6 bases and at J to 0 bases, leaving 5 bases not matched to a gene. CDR3 DNA sequence: TGTGCCAGCAGCTCCGGGACAGGGTACCAAGAGACCCAGTACTTC. This sequence encodes CASSSGTGYQETQYF.

This clone has only a few counts. The chain uses TRBV2 and TRBJ2-5; D might be TRBD1 (5 bases). CDR3 size: 15 residues. Trimming pared 5 bases from V and 7 bases from J, leaving 20 bases between. Germline V CDR1 and CDR2: SNHLY, FYNNEI. CDR3 DNA sequence: TGTGCCAGCAGTCCTGGGCAGGGATTAACCGGGACCCAGTACTTC. Protein sequence: CASSPGQGLTGTQYF. The full variable domain, its missing parts supplied by reference TRBV2 and TRBJ2-5, is EPEVTQTPSHQVTQMGQEVILRCVPISNHLYFYWYRQILGQKVEFLVSFYNNEISEKSEIFDDQFSVERPDGSNFTLKIRSTKLEDSAMYFCASSPGQGLTGTQYFGPGTRLLVL.

This clone was seen only a few times. The J gene is TRBJ2-2, the V gene TRBV7-3; D call uncertain. This CDR3 has 14 residues. Deletions cut 3 bases from V and 0 bases from J, with 5 bases between. Germline V CDR1 and CDR2: SGHTA, FQGTGA. In nucleotides, the CDR3 is TGTGCCAGCAGCTTTGTAGCGAACACCGGGGAGCTGTTTTTT. This codes for CASSFVANTGELFF.

The chain couples TRBV5-1 to TRBJ2-7, with 7 bases lining up with TRBD1. The germline CDR1 and CDR2 sequences are SGHRS and YFSETQ. V was pared by 3 bases and J by 6 bases, with 9 bases of the junction left unmatched. The CDR3 spans 14 residues. CDR3 protein: CASSSRQGDGEQYF. CDR3 DNA sequence: TGCGCCAGCAGCTCCCGACAGGGTGATGGCGAGCAGTACTTC.

There are a few counts of this clone. The sample holds other DNA sequences that translate to the same CDR3. V is TRBV5-1 and J is TRBJ1-1; a possible D gene is TRBD1 (5 bases). Germline CDR1 SGHRS, CDR2 YFSETQ. This CDR3 spans 14 amino acids. Between the trimmed V and J ends, which lost 2 bases and 1 base, there was a span of 9 bases. This CDR3 reads CASSFDSSNTEAFF. The CDR3 region has the DNA TGCGCCAGCAGCTTCGACAGTTCGAACACTGAAGCTTTCTTT.

This clone has a handful of counts. V gene TRBV30 combines with J gene TRBJ1-1; 10 positions agree with TRBD1. The CDR3 is made up of 12 amino acids. In germline, CDR1 is GTSNPN, CDR2 SVGIG (reference sequence). The J segment lost 4 bases and the V segment lost 5 bases, leaving 1 base of the junction unmatched. The CDR3 coding sequence is TGTGCCTGGGGGGACAGGGGCACTGAAGCTTTCTTT. It is translated as CAWGDRGTEAFF.

The rearrangement joins TRBV5-8 to TRBJ2-7; 8 bases agree with TRBD2. The V gene end was trimmed by 1 base and the J gene end by 3 bases; junction bases not matched to a gene: 6. The CDR3 has 15 residues. The germline V gene encodes CDR1 SGHTS and CDR2 YDEGEE. The CDR3: CASSLLAGGRYEQYF. CDR3 sequence (DNA): TGTGCCAGCAGCTTGCTAGCGGGTGGACGCTACGAGCAGTACTTC.

This clone was observed a few times. As DNA, the CDR3 is TGTGCCACCTCCCTAGGAGGGAACTATCGGGAGACCCAGTACTTC. This translates into CATSLGGNYRETQYF. This rearrangement joins TRBV15 to TRBJ2-5; D perhaps matches TRBD2 (6 bases). V was cut by 8 bases and J by 5 bases, with 21 bases left in between. The CDR3 extends over 15 amino acids. CDR1 LNHNV and CDR2 YYDKDF come from the germline V gene (reference sequence).

This clone turned up a few times. The chain links TRBV28 to TRBJ1-2; possibly TRBD1 for D (5 bases). Between the trimmed V and J ends, which lost 4 bases and 4 bases, there was a span of 13 bases. This CDR3 spans 14 amino acids. Germline CDR1 MDHEN, CDR2 SYDVKM. Here the CDR3 reads CASSSRGGTYGYTF. CDR3 in DNA: TGTGCCAGCAGTTCCCGGGGAGGGACCTATGGCTACACCTTC.